This TCR beta chain was sequenced for a study of T cells in localized non-small cell lung cancer. TCRdb keeps only in-frame clones here, not all; method: immunoSEQ multiplex PCR. This table holds about 40,000 clones, about 91% found once. CDR1 MGHDK and CDR2 SYGVNS come from the germline V gene. The CDR3 spans 17 residues. V shed 3 bases, J shed 4 bases, and the junction held 9 bases outside the gene matches. For this clone: Its antigen is currently unknown.

Study results and caveats: An association was observed between higher blood T cell density and longer overall survival. Across samples, adjacent lung featured a median roughly 60 of the top 100 tumor clones. Clonality of T cells reached its maximum in uninvolved adjacent lung, surpassing tumor. Investigators sequenced only a single tumor region, leaving heterogeneity possible.

The receptor was derived from a woman aged 35-75 years with stage II lung adenocarcinoma. This sample comprised PBMCs, obtained before any cancer treatment. The chain links TRBV25-1 to TRBJ2-3; 11 bases align to TRBD2. The DNA of the CDR3 is TGTGCCAGCAGTGACACAACGCTAGCGGGGGGCCCAGATACGCAGTATTTT. Amino acids: CASSDTTLAGGPDTQYF. The full variable domain, in which reference TRBV25-1 and TRBJ2-3 provide the parts outside the CDR3, is EADIYQTPRYLVIGTGKKITLECSQTMGHDKMYWYQQDPGMELHLIHYSYGVNSTEKGDLSSESTVSRIRTEHFPLTLESARPSHTSQYLCASSDTTLAGGPDTQYFGPGTRLTVL.